This TCR beta chain came from a study of PD-1 blockade in classical Hodgkin lymphoma. The time point was: cycle 4 day 1 (C4D1), after more than five weeks of nivolumab. In every patient, relapse followed autologous stem cell transplantation, while exposure to brentuximab vedotin differed. Magnetic negative selection purified CD4+ T cells from thawed PBMCs. Complete response, partial response or progressive disease was recorded as best response. This clone was seen a single time. Its antigen is not known. Libraries were prepared by immunoSEQ multiplex PCR; TCRdb keeps only in-frame clonotypes and omits some of them. Here the sample spans about 9,500 clones, approximately 80% being singletons. General study findings and limits: Still unresolved is the cause of the repertoire differences, which may be disease activity or prior therapy. Newly diagnosed patients had baseline TCR diversity that was reportedly lower than that of healthy donors. Baseline diversity was lower in partial responders and progressors than complete responders.

Trimming stripped 3 bases from V and 2 bases from J, with 5 bases between. CDR1 is SGHTA, CDR2 FQGNSA, per germline. The CDR3 covers 12 residues. The receptor comes from a human donor with classical Hodgkin lymphoma. The sample was CD4+ T cells from blood, taken before the fourth cycle of nivolumab. The rearrangement uses TRBV7-2 and TRBJ2-7; no clear D. The CDR3 nucleotides read TGTGCCAGCAGCTTCACCACCTACGAGCAGTACTTC. It yields the protein CASSFTTYEQYF.